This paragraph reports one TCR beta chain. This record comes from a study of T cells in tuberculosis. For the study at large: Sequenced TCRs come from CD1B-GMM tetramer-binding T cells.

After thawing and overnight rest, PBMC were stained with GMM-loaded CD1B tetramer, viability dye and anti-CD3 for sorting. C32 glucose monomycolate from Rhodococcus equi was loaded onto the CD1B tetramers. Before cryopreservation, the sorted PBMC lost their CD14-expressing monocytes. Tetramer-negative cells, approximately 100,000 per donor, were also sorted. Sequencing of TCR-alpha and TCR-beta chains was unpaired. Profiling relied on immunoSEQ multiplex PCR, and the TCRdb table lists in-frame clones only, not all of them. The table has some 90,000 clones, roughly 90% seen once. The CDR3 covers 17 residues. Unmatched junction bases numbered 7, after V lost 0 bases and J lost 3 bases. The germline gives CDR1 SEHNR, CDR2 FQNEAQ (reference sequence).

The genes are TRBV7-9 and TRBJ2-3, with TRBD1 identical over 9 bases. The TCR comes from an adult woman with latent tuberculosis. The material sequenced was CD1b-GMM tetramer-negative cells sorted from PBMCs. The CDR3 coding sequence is TGTGCCAGCAGCTTAGCAACCGGGACAGGGAGGACAGATACGCAGTATTTT. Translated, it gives CASSLATGTGRTDTQYF.